This T cell receptor beta chain stems from a study of blood T cell repertoires in COVID-19 (dated by TCRdb to 2018 to 2021). As for the study more broadly: Collaborator samples came from the United States, Italy and Spain and covered acute and convalescent phases of COVID-19. The material from the prospective study consisted of cDNA or gDNA derived from T cells, B-cell-depleted T cells, or PBMCs. The dataset comprised deeply sampled blood TCRbeta repertoires from subjects exposed to, actively infected with, or recovered from COVID-19. The repertoires were released in a freely available public database intended as a resource for research on the immune response to SARS-CoV-2. The samples were drawn from two sources: the first 160 participants of the ongoing ImmuneRACE study, and 1,200 or so subjects contributed by 6 global collaborators. A de-identified subject ID, COVID-19 status, age in years and sex were almost always included in the sample metadata. Where available, HLA class I and class II types were taken from metadata supplied by the sample provider and were not determined by assay-based typing. Broader findings and caveats from the paper: Clinical and demographic metadata were provided uncurated, with the amount varying by source and participant.

Whole blood was collected in K2EDTA tubes by collaborating institutions according to the institutions' own protocols. For TCRbeta analysis, collaborator samples were shipped as frozen whole blood, as isolated PBMCs, or as DNA extracted from either sample type. Trimming leaves V shorter by 4 bases and J shorter by 5 bases, with the junction holding 11 bases beyond the gene matches. The CDR3 covers 15 residues, taking in both the cysteine and the phenylalanine. The kept DNA is CDR3 alone, 45 bases in frame from the first base. The germline V gene (reference sequence) gives CDR1 as SGHNT and CDR2 as YYREEE. TCRbeta CDR3 regions were amplified from genomic DNA using the immunoSEQ Assay, a bias-controlled multiplex PCR. Processing in the source paper ran as follows. Within the assay, amplification of reference gene primers was used to estimate how many nucleated cells each sample contained. To quantify the absolute abundance of each unique TCRbeta CDR3 rearrangement, sequence reads were collapsed and filtered. For each sample, productive Simpson clonality was calculated as the square root of Simpson's diversity index across productive rearrangements. TCRdb re-hosts the immuneACCESS table, in-frame sequences only. Its copies lack some clones; in the studies checked, an unresolved V gene accounts for under half of them, and the cause for the rest is not known. Clone size and the V and J calls come from that table; the DNA yielded D and trimming. This sample is represented by approximately 70,000 clones; roughly 80% of them were singletons. The ten largest clonotypes hold 9.7% of the sample.

On this clone: Its antigen has not been determined. Base qualities are not at hand, and no much larger clone is one base apart.

This receptor was taken from a woman over 75 with acute or convalescent COVID-19. The sequence is built from TRBV5-4 and TRBJ2-7; the central 8 bases match TRBD2. The specimen was peripheral blood. The nucleotide sequence is TGTGCCAGCAGCCCTCACGGAGCGGGGGCCGACGAGCAGTACTTC. The encoded protein is CASSPHGAGADEQYF.